A single sample is the source of the 18 T cell receptor beta chains below, sequenced in a study of blood T cell repertoires in COVID-19. Profiled with immunoSEQ multiplex PCR; TCRdb holds only in-frame clones, not every one. The table shows 240,000 or so clones, with 86% occurring only once. Sequenced input: peripheral blood. These receptors all stem from a man between 60 and 70 years old with acute or convalescent COVID-19.

The chain employs TRBV11-3 and TRBJ2-5, with TRBD2 identical over 12 bases. J gave up 3 bases and V 6 bases, and 14 bases lay outside the gene matches. Germline V gene sequence: CDR1 SGHNT, CDR2 YENEEA. The CDR3 extends over 18 amino acids. The CDR3 bases are TGTGCCAGCAGTTACCCGGCTAGCGGGAGGGTCGGGGAAGAGACCCAGTACTTC. This sequence encodes CASSYPASGRVGEETQYF.

V is TRBV2 and J is TRBJ1-2; tentative D call: TRBD1 (6 bases). Germline assignment: CDR1 SNHLY and CDR2 FYNNEI. The V and J ends lost 6 bases and 5 bases respectively, with 16 bases between them. The CDR3 is 14 amino acids. CDR3 sequence (DNA): TGTGCCAGCAGCCAAATCGACAGGAGATATGGCTACACCTTC. It specifies CASSQIDRRYGYTF.

This clone was detected a few times. V and J are TRBV7-6 and TRBJ2-5; possibly TRBD2 for D (6 bases). The V end lost 5 bases, the J end lost 5 bases, and 21 bases lay between the germline ends. The CDR3 totals 16 residues. CDR1 is SGHVS and CDR2 is FNYEAQ in the germline V gene. The CDR3 nucleotides are TGTGCCAGCAGCCGGCTAGCAGGAAGGCGGGGCGAGACCCAGTACTTC. It translates to CASSRLAGRRGETQYF.

This rearrangement joins TRBV4-3 to TRBJ1-2; a possible D gene is TRBD1 (5 bases). V shed 0 bases and J shed 4 bases, with 12 bases lying between them. The germline V gene encodes CDR1 LGHNA and CDR2 YSLEER. The CDR3 totals 15 residues. The DNA for the CDR3 is TGCGCCAGCAGCCAAGACCCGGGGGGAACCTATGGCTACACCTTC. This encodes CASSQDPGGTYGYTF.

This clone turned up a few times. The CDR3 loop is CASSPGRGRANTGELFF. For the CDR3, the DNA is TGTGCCAGCAGCCCGGGTAGGGGGCGAGCGAACACCGGGGAGCTGTTTTTT. This chain uses TRBV14 with TRBJ2-2; TRBD1 matches at 7 bases. J was trimmed by 0 bases and V by 4 bases; bases with no gene match: 8. Germline CDR1 SGHDN, CDR2 FVKESK. The CDR3 is 17 residues long.

The V call is TRBV3-1 (or the pseudogene TRBV3-2), the J call TRBJ1-2; 10 nucleotides align to TRBD1. With V trimmed by 2 bases and J by 8 bases, 8 bases remained unmatched. There are 15 residues in the CDR3. Per germline, CDR1 LGHDT and CDR2 YNNKEL (reference sequence). The chain's CDR3 is CASSQPPGTGEGYTF. CDR3 nucleotide sequence: TGTGCCAGCAGCCAACCCCCCGGGACAGGGGAAGGCTACACCTTC.

The chain combines TRBV25-1 with TRBJ1-1; 8 bases are shared with TRBD1. Germline lookup yields CDR1 MGHDK and CDR2 SYGVNS. The CDR3 covers 14 residues. V shed 6 bases, J shed 5 bases, and the junction held 8 bases outside the gene matches. DNA for the CDR3: TGTGCCAGCAGACTGGCAGGGGGCATGACTGAAGCTTTCTTT. This sequence encodes CASRLAGGMTEAFF.

The V and J genes are TRBV3-1 (or the pseudogene TRBV3-2) and TRBJ2-6; 12 bases fit TRBD1. V lost 8 bases, J lost 1 base, and 24 bases stayed unmatched. The CDR3 loop spans 23 amino acids. Germline CDR1 LGHDT, CDR2 YNNKEL (reference sequence). CDR3 DNA sequence: TGTGCCAGCCACCCGGGACAGGGGGCTGAATACGGTGATGCAATTTCTGGGGCCAACGTCCTGACTTTC. It translates to CASHPGQGAEYGDAISGANVLTF.

This chain joins TRBV6-2 or TRBV6-3 and TRBJ2-1; 9 bases are a match to TRBD2. Germline trimming cut 1 base from V and 6 bases from J; bases unmatched to any gene: 7. Germline V lookup: CDR1 MNHEY, CDR2 SVGEGT. The CDR3 consists of 16 residues. The CDR3 coding sequence is TGTGCCAGCAGTTACTTTCGCGGGAGGGGGGGCAATGAGCAGTTCTTC. Amino acid sequence: CASSYFRGRGGNEQFF.

The gene calls are TRBV4-3 and TRBJ2-7, with 8 bases lining up with TRBD1. J gave up 5 bases and V 1 base, and 13 bases lay outside the gene matches. This CDR3 is built from 17 residues. The germline gives CDR1 LGHNA, CDR2 YSLEER. CDR3 sequence (DNA): TGCGCCAGCAGCCAAGGGGGGGACAGGAGCTCCCTCCACGAGCAGTACTTC. This gives the protein CASSQGGDRSSLHEQYF.

The rearrangement uses TRBV19 and TRBJ2-1; 8 nucleotides line up with TRBD2. The germline V gene encodes CDR1 LNHDA and CDR2 SQIVND (reference sequence). The V gene end was trimmed by 3 bases and the J gene end by 8 bases; junction bases not matched to a gene: 9. The CDR3 extends over 15 amino acids. CDR3 protein: CASSISSGSMHEQFF. The CDR3 DNA sequence: TGTGCCAGTAGTATTTCGAGCGGGAGTATGCATGAGCAGTTCTTC.

The chain employs TRBV3-1 (or the pseudogene TRBV3-2) and TRBJ2-5; weak D call: TRBD2 (6 bases). The CDR3 is 14 amino acids. Looked up from germline, CDR1 is LGHDT and CDR2 is YNNKEL (reference sequence). With 3 bases removed from V and 5 bases from J, the gap between germline ends came to 13 bases. For the CDR3, the DNA is TGTGCCAGCAGCCATCTGGGGACTCGGGAGACCCAGTACTTC. Protein sequence: CASSHLGTRETQYF.

The chain recombines TRBV4-3 with TRBJ2-7, with 14 bases fitting TRBD2. The CDR3 has 16 residues. The germline V gene has CDR1 LGHNA and CDR2 YSLEER. With V trimmed by 5 bases and J by 2 bases, 5 bases remained unmatched. The CDR3 DNA reads TGCGCCAGCAGCGCAGGGACTAGCGGGAGTGCCTACGAGCAGTACTTC. Its protein product is CASSAGTSGSAYEQYF.

The chain joins TRBV2 to TRBJ2-2; 10 bases line up with TRBD2. Trimming took 5 bases from V and 2 from J; bases not matched to a gene: 2. The CDR3 consists of 15 residues. CDR1 and CDR2 from the germline V gene are SNHLY and FYNNEI. CDR3 in amino acids: CASSLAGVNTGELFF. The DNA of the CDR3 is TGTGCCAGCAGTCTAGCGGGAGTAAACACCGGGGAGCTGTTTTTT. The full variable domain, in which reference TRBV2 and TRBJ2-2 provide the parts outside the CDR3, is EPEVTQTPSHQVTQMGQEVILRCVPISNHLYFYWYRQILGQKVEFLVSFYNNEISEKSEIFDDQFSVERPDGSNFTLKIRSTKLEDSAMYFCASSLAGVNTGELFFGEGSRLTVL.

V usage is TRBV11-3 and J usage is TRBJ2-4, with D possibly matching TRBD1 (5 bases). The germline V gene has CDR1 SGHNT and CDR2 YENEEA. V was trimmed by 1 base and J by 3 bases, leaving 13 bases between them. The CDR3 contains 16 residues. The CDR3 bases are TGTGCCAGCAGCTTAGGTGGGGCAGGCCGCAAAAACATTCAGTACTTC. Protein product: CASSLGGAGRKNIQYF.

The chain has TRBV15 and TRBJ2-1, with a tentative D call TRBD2 (6 bases). V was clipped by 1 base and J by 5 bases, with 18 bases between them. Germline V gene lookup returns CDR1 LNHNV and CDR2 YYDKDF (reference sequence). This CDR3 has 17 amino acids. CDR3 protein: CATSRAARRDGDNEQFF. DNA for the CDR3: TGTGCCACCAGCAGAGCGGCCCGGAGGGACGGAGACAATGAGCAGTTCTTC.

The chain uses TRBV7-2 and TRBJ2-5, with 7 bases lining up with TRBD1. The V segment lost 4 bases and the J segment 2 bases; nucleotides outside the gene matches: 7. The germline gives CDR1 SGHTA, CDR2 FQGNSA. This CDR3 comprises 15 residues. CDR3 sequence reads: CASSSRTRGQETQYF. The CDR3 coding sequence is TGTGCCAGCAGCTCCCGTACCAGGGGGCAAGAGACCCAGTACTTC.

The rearrangement uses TRBV3-1 (or the pseudogene TRBV3-2) and TRBJ2-7, with D perhaps TRBD1 (5 bases). V was shortened by 2 bases and J by 2 bases, with 7 bases between the two germline ends. Germline assignment: CDR1 LGHDT and CDR2 YNNKEL (reference sequence). The CDR3 totals 13 residues. As DNA, the CDR3 is TGTGCCAGCAGCCAAAAGGGGACCTACGAGCAGTACTTC. Encoded protein: CASSQKGTYEQYF.